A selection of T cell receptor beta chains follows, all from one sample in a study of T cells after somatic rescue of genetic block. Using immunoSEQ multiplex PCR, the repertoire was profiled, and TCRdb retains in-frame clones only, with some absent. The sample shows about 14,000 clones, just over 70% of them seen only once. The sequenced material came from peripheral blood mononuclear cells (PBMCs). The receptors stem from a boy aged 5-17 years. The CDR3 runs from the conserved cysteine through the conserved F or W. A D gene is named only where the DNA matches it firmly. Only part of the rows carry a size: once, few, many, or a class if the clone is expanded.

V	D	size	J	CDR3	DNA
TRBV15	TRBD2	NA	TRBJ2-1	CATSRDKGSGLLAVLREQFF	TGTGCCACCAGCAGAGATAAGGGCTCGGGCTTACTAGCGGTGCTTCGGGAGCAGTTCTTC
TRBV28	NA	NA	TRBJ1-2	CASSSLFAPGGYGYTF	TGTGCCAGCAGTTCCTTATTTGCCCCGGGGGGGTATGGCTACACCTTC
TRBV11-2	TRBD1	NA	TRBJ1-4	CASSFNRGNEKLFF	TGTGCCAGCAGCTTCAACAGGGGAAATGAAAAACTGTTTTTT
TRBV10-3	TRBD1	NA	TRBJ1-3	CAITDRANTIYF	TGTGCCATCACCGACAGGGCGAACACCATATATTTT
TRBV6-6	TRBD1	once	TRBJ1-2	CASRRNGQGVYGYTF	TGTGCCAGCAGGCGGAACGGACAGGGAGTCTATGGCTACACCTTC
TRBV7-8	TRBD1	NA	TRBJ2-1	CASSPRDRRNEQFF	TGTGCCAGCAGCCCCCGGGACAGGAGAAATGAGCAGTTCTTC
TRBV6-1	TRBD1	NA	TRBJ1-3	CASRGRGAGNTIYF	TGTGCCAGCAGGGGCAGGGGGGCTGGAAACACCATATATTTT
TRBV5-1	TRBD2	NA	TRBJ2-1	CASSLGAGGPSYNEQFF	TGCGCCAGCAGCTTAGGGGCGGGGGGGCCTTCCTACAATGAGCAGTTCTTC
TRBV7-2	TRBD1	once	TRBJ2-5	CASSLTTGAQETQYF	TGTGCCAGCAGCTTAACAACAGGGGCTCAAGAGACCCAGTACTTC
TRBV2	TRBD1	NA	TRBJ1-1	CASRSTGAGTEAFF	TGTGCCAGCAGATCGACAGGGGCCGGCACTGAAGCTTTCTTT
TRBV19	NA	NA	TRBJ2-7	CASSIGRGVYEQYF	TGTGCCAGTAGTATAGGTAGGGGAGTCTACGAGCAGTACTTC
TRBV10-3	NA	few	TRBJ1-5	CAISVANQPQHF	TGTGCCATCAGTGTAGCGAATCAGCCCCAGCATTTT
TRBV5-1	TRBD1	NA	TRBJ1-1	CASSLRAGGEQGNTEAFF	TGCGCCAGCAGCTTGAGGGCAGGGGGCGAGCAGGGGAACACTGAAGCTTTCTTT
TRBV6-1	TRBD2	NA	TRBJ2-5	CASKLAGGPRETQYF	TGTGCCAGCAAACTCGCGGGAGGGCCCCGGGAGACCCAGTACTTC
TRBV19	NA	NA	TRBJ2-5	CASSILGETQYF	TGTGCCAGTAGTATACTGGGGGAGACCCAGTACTTC
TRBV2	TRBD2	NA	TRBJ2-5	CASSKLAGGQTQYF	TGTGCCAGCAGTAAACTAGCGGGTGGACAGACCCAGTACTTC
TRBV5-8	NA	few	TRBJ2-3	CASSRSFLWALGTDTQYF	TGTGCCAGCAGCCGATCCTTCCTTTGGGCTCTAGGAACAGATACGCAGTATTTT
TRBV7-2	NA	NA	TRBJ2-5	CASTVTGSETQYF	TGTGCCAGCACCGTGACGGGGAGCGAGACCCAGTACTTC
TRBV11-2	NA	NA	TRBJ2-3	CASSLARERFQKTDTQYF	TGTGCCAGCAGCTTAGCACGGGAGCGGTTCCAGAAAACAGATACGCAGTATTTT
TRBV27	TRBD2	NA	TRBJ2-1	CASSLLAGVVYNEQFF	TGTGCCAGCAGTTTACTAGCGGGGGTAGTCTACAATGAGCAGTTCTTC
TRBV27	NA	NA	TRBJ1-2	CASSPYGEGGPYNYGYTF	TGTGCCAGCAGTCCCTACGGAGAGGGAGGACCTTATAACTATGGCTACACCTTC
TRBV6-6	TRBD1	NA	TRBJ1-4	CASSYWTGSTNEKLFF	TGTGCCAGCAGTTACTGGACAGGATCAACTAATGAAAAACTGTTTTTT
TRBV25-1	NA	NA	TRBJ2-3	CASSEALGKGSGTDTQYF	TGTGCCAGCAGTGAAGCTCTCGGGAAAGGCTCGGGCACAGATACGCAGTATTTT